Shown below are 26 T cell receptor beta chains from a single sample sequenced in a study of Ad26.COV2.S vaccination and SARS-CoV-2 variants. Sequencing was performed with immunoSEQ multiplex PCR; in TCRdb, only in-frame clones are kept and a portion is missing. This sample has more than 300,000 clones, with 70% to 90% found just once. As for treatment: around 19 received Ad26.COV2.S at low or high dose, single or two shots; a few received placebo; per-sample allocation not given. Following the first vaccine or placebo injection, samples were taken on day 63. The source was peripheral blood, collected in a trial of Ad26.COV2.S vaccine versus placebo. These receptors all stem from a person aged 18-65 years who received the Ad26.COV2.S COVID-19 vaccine or a placebo.

CDR3 nucleotides: TGTGCCAGCAGCCGTACAGGGATGAACACTGAAGCTTTCTTT. It translates to CASSRTGMNTEAFF. J is TRBJ1-1 and V is TRBV14; D might be TRBD1 (6 bases). Trimming left V 4 bases short and J 0 bases short, with 9 bases between. CDR1 SGHDN and CDR2 FVKESK come from the germline V gene. The CDR3 is 14 residues long.

The V call is TRBV11-2, the J call TRBJ1-2, with D uncertain. With 1 base removed from V and 7 bases from J, the gap between germline ends came to 7 bases. The CDR3 is made up of 12 amino acids. In germline, CDR1 is SGHAT, CDR2 FQNNGV. The CDR3 region is CASSLGTGGYTF. CDR3 nucleotide sequence: TGTGCCAGCAGCTTAGGGACGGGTGGCTACACCTTC.

The V call is TRBV5-6, the J call TRBJ1-2; 7 nucleotides match TRBD1. Losses at the gene ends were 4 bases for V and 8 bases for J; bases not matched to a gene: 8. The CDR3 runs to 13 residues. In germline, CDR1 is SGHDT, CDR2 YYEEEE. CDR3 DNA sequence: TGTGCCAGCAGCCGCAGGGGGATGTGGGGCTACACCTTC. The encoded protein is CASSRRGMWGYTF.

This clone was seen only once. CDR3 protein: CASTTFVLGWQTQYF. For the CDR3, the DNA is TGTGCCAGCACCACATTTGTTCTGGGGTGGCAGACCCAGTACTTC. The chain employs TRBV11-3 and TRBJ2-5, with D hard to call. CDR1 and CDR2 from the germline V gene are SGHNT and YENEEA. V lost 7 bases, J lost 6 bases, and 21 bases lay in between. This CDR3 has 15 amino acids.

The chain employs TRBV7-6 and TRBJ2-7; 7 positions match TRBD2. The CDR3 extends over 14 amino acids. The ends lost 1 base at V and 4 bases at J; junction bases unmatched: 4. CDR1 and CDR2 from the germline V gene are SGHVS and FNYEAQ. In DNA, the CDR3 is TGTGCCAGCAGCTTAGGGGGGGGGATATACGAGCAGTACTTC. Translating gives CASSLGGGIYEQYF.

J is TRBJ2-3 and V is TRBV27, with 15 bases lining up with TRBD2. The CDR3 is 18 amino acids. V shed 3 bases, J shed 0 bases, and the junction held 4 bases outside the gene matches. Germline V CDR1 and CDR2: MNHEY, SMNVEV (reference sequence). CDR3 protein: CASSFAGLAGGSTDTQYF. In DNA form, the CDR3 reads TGTGCCAGCAGTTTCGCGGGACTAGCGGGGGGAAGCACAGATACGCAGTATTTT.

The chain recombines TRBV20-1 with TRBJ1-6, with TRBD1 as a possible D gene (6 bases). CDR3 length: 12 residues. Looked up from germline, CDR1 is DFQATT and CDR2 is SNEGSKA (reference sequence). The germline V and J ends were trimmed by 3 bases and 10 bases, with 10 bases remaining between them. The CDR3 DNA is TGCAGTGCTAGTCCCCAGGGGTCACCCCTCCACTTT. Its translation: CSASPQGSPLHF.

The chain links TRBV2 to TRBJ2-7, with D perhaps being TRBD1 or TRBD2 (6 bases each). The CDR3 loop spans 15 amino acids. Germline CDR1 is SNHLY and CDR2 is FYNNEI. Trimming shortened V by 4 bases and J by 3 bases, and 16 bases separated the two germline ends. The CDR3 is CASSGWGRDVYEQYF. The CDR3 coding sequence is TGTGCCAGCAGTGGTTGGGGGCGGGACGTCTACGAGCAGTACTTC. The variable domain in full, with the rest retrieved from reference TRBV2 and TRBJ2-7, is EPEVTQTPSHQVTQMGQEVILRCVPISNHLYFYWYRQILGQKVEFLVSFYNNEISEKSEIFDDQFSVERPDGSNFTLKIRSTKLEDSAMYFCASSGWGRDVYEQYFGPGTRLTVT.

This chain joins TRBV18 and TRBJ2-3; 11 bases map to TRBD2. From germline, CDR1 is KGHSH and CDR2 LQKENI. The CDR3 consists of 17 residues. V shed 3 bases, J shed 2 bases, and the junction held 7 bases outside the gene matches. The CDR3 DNA sequence: TGTGCCAGCTCACCGAAGGCGACTAGCGGGAACACAGATACGCAGTATTTT. This encodes CASSPKATSGNTDTQYF.

The chain uses TRBV7-2 and TRBJ2-1; no clear D gene. Trimming took off 5 bases at V and 9 bases at J, with 8 bases between the two ends. The CDR3 length is 11 residues. CDR1 and CDR2 from the germline V gene are SGHTA and FQGNSA. The CDR3 spells CASSARVEQFF. The CDR3 DNA reads as TGTGCCAGCAGCGCCCGAGTTGAGCAGTTCTTC. The whole variable domain, filled in from reference TRBV7-2 and TRBJ2-1, reads GAGVSQSPSNKVTEKGKDVELRCDPISGHTALYWYRQSLGQGLEFLIYFQGNSAPDKSGLPSDRFSAERTGGSVSTLTIQRTQQEDSAVYLCASSARVEQFFGPGTRLTVL.

The gene calls are TRBV6-1 and TRBJ2-7; 7 bases are shared with TRBD2. There are 15 residues in the CDR3. CDR1 and CDR2 from the germline V gene are MNHNS and SASEGT. V lost 1 base to trimming and J lost 0 bases; unmatched junction nucleotides: 3. The CDR3 sequence is CASSEEWGGSYEQYF. For the CDR3, the DNA is TGTGCCAGCAGTGAAGAATGGGGGGGCTCCTACGAGCAGTACTTC.

About this clone itself: At one end the junction does not follow the germline gene, possibly because of a read error. The V and J genes are TRBV19 and TRBJ2-7; 12 bases map to TRBD1. The V gene's germline CDR1 is LNHDA and CDR2 SQIVND (reference sequence). There are 18 residues in the CDR3. As DNA, the CDR3 is TGTGCCAGTAGTTTCGGTCATCCCCGGGACAGGGGGCCCTACGGGCAGTACTTC. Translated: CASSFGHPRDRGPYGQYF.

The genes are TRBV19 and TRBJ1-2, with 8 bases that match TRBD1. V trimming: 7 bases; J trimming: 5 bases; junction bases outside the gene matches: 6. This CDR3 is built from 13 residues. CDR1 is LNHDA and CDR2 is SQIVND in the germline V gene (reference sequence). The CDR3 nucleotides are TGTGCCAGTAAGTCGACAGGGGAATATGGCTACACCTTC. This encodes CASKSTGEYGYTF.

J is TRBJ1-2 and V is TRBV5-5; maybe TRBD1 (5 bases). The CDR3 has 13 residues. Trimming shortened V by 4 bases and J by 5 bases, and 12 bases separated the two germline ends. Germline CDR1 and CDR2: SGHKS and YYEKEE (reference sequence). This CDR3 is CASSGGRRYGYTF. The CDR3, as DNA: TGTGCCAGCAGCGGGGGACGGAGATATGGCTACACCTTC.

This chain links TRBV28 with TRBJ2-3; the match to TRBD2 covers 12 bases. Germline CDR1 is MDHEN and CDR2 is SYDVKM. The CDR3 totals 18 residues. Germline trimming cut 3 bases from V and 1 base from J; bases unmatched to any gene: 8. CDR3 bases: TGTGCCAGCAGTTTGCGTCTAGCGGGGGGGCCGCGCACAGATACGCAGTATTTT. Translation: CASSLRLAGGPRTDTQYF.

This sequence joins TRBV11-3 and TRBJ2-1; D unresolved. The ends were cut back, 5 bases at V and 8 bases at J, with 7 bases in the middle. In germline, CDR1 is SGHNT, CDR2 YENEEA. The CDR3 sequence is 11 residues long. The DNA of the CDR3 is TGTGCCAGCAGCCGCGGCGATGAGCAGTTCTTC. Translated: CASSRGDEQFF.

This clone came up a few times. This sequence joins TRBV11-2 and TRBJ2-7; TRBD1 might be the D (5 bases). Germline-derived CDR1 and CDR2 are SGHAT and FQNNGV. There are 16 residues in the CDR3. V lost 2 bases and J 5 bases, leaving 19 bases between the germline ends. The CDR3 sequence is CASSLRYGQGNNEQYF. CDR3 in DNA: TGTGCCAGCAGCTTAAGATATGGGCAGGGCAATAACGAGCAGTACTTC.

The CDR3 DNA is TGTGCCAGTAGTATCCGACAGAGTAGCAATCAGCCCCAGCATTTT. It yields the protein CASSIRQSSNQPQHF. The chain is built from TRBV19 and TRBJ1-5; tentative D call: TRBD1 (5 bases). V gave up 3 bases and J gave up 0 bases, with 9 bases separating them. The length of the CDR3 is 15 residues. Germline V lookup: CDR1 LNHDA, CDR2 SQIVND (reference sequence).

This clone has just a few counts. V and J are TRBV12-3 or TRBV12-4 and TRBJ2-7; D is undetermined. CDR3 length: 11 residues. V shed 7 bases and J shed 7 bases, with 11 bases lying between them. The CDR3 loop is CASTILGEQYF. CDR3 sequence (DNA): TGTGCCAGCACCATCCTAGGGGAGCAGTACTTC.

This clone was seen only once. This rearrangement joins TRBV5-1 to TRBJ2-1; perhaps TRBD1 as D (6 bases). The CDR3 sequence is 16 residues long. V was shortened by 0 bases and J by 0 bases, with 10 bases between the two germline ends. The germline V gene encodes CDR1 SGHRS and CDR2 YFSETQ. The CDR3 sequence: CASSLGGPGSYNEQFF. The CDR3 bases are TGCGCCAGCAGCTTGGGGGGGCCGGGCTCCTACAATGAGCAGTTCTTC.

V is TRBV28 and J is TRBJ1-6; 9 bases line up with TRBD1. The CDR3 loop spans 18 amino acids. Germline V gene data show CDR1 as MDHEN and CDR2 as SYDVKM. The junction had 11 bases not matched to a gene; V was cut back by 8 bases and J by 0 bases. As DNA, the CDR3 is TGTGCCAGCGAATCCGGGACAGGGTCTAGCTCCTATAATTCACCCCTCCACTTT. Translation: CASESGTGSSSYNSPLHF.

This chain connects TRBV29-1 to TRBJ1-1; 7 bases are shared with TRBD1. The CDR3 is 14 residues long. The trim removed 2 bases at V and 11 bases at J, leaving 14 bases unmatched. CDR1 SQVTM and CDR2 ANQGSEA come from the germline V gene. CDR3 nucleotide sequence: TGCAGCGTTGAAAATCCACTAGGGGGCGGTGAGGCTTTCTTT. This codes for CSVENPLGGGEAFF. The whole variable domain, remainder taken from reference TRBV29-1 and TRBJ1-1, is SAVISQKPSRDICQRGTSLTIQCQVDSQVTMMFWYRQQPGQSLTLIATANQGSEATYESGFVIDKFPISRPNLTFSTLTVSNMSPEDSSIYLCSVENPLGGGEAFFGQGTRLTVV.

The chain uses TRBV19 and TRBJ2-2; 13 bases align to TRBD2. The CDR3 contains 15 residues. V trimming: 4 bases; J trimming: 5 bases; junction bases outside the gene matches: 1. Germline values: CDR1 LNHDA, CDR2 SQIVND (reference sequence). CDR3 DNA sequence: TGTGCCAGTAGTAGGGGACTAGCGGGGACCGGGGAGCTGTTTTTT. Translation gives CASSRGLAGTGELFF.

This clone was counted many times. This chain joins TRBV3-1 (or the pseudogene TRBV3-2) and TRBJ2-3; TRBD2 matches at 12 bases. The germline gives CDR1 LGHDT, CDR2 YNNKEL (reference sequence). The CDR3 is 15 amino acids. V shed 4 bases, J shed 5 bases, and the junction held 4 bases outside the gene matches. CDR3 nucleotide sequence: TGTGCCAGCAGCCCCGGGACTAGCGGGCAAGATACGCAGTATTTT. It translates to CASSPGTSGQDTQYF.

The chain combines TRBV9 with TRBJ2-1; 11 nucleotides align to TRBD2. Germline V CDR1 and CDR2: SGDLS, YYNGEE. There are 16 residues in the CDR3. The J segment lost 6 bases and the V segment lost 2 bases, leaving 7 bases of the junction unmatched. This CDR3 reads CASSVLAGGHTNEQFF. DNA of the CDR3: TGTGCCAGCAGCGTCTTAGCGGGGGGGCACACCAATGAGCAGTTCTTC.

J is TRBJ2-6 and V is TRBV19; 9 bases fit TRBD1. Germline V gene sequence: CDR1 LNHDA, CDR2 SQIVND (reference sequence). CDR3 size: 18 residues. V was clipped by 1 base and J by 0 bases; unmatched bases: 4. The DNA for the CDR3 is TGTGCCAGTAGTATAGGATGGGACAGGGTCTCTGGGGCCAACGTCCTGACTTTC. Protein sequence: CASSIGWDRVSGANVLTF.